What follows are 14 T cell receptor beta chains derived from one specimen sequenced in a study of long-term antiretroviral therapy in people with HIV. Run at survey level, the immunoSEQ assay was version v3.0. Profiled with immunoSEQ multiplex PCR; TCRdb holds only in-frame clones, not every one. The repertoire consists of roughly 29,000 clones, with roughly 78% occurring once and the leading ten covering around 7.2%. Material: unsorted PBMCs, obtained 0.3 years after starting antiretroviral therapy. All receptors come from a man aged 40-49 years with HIV.

The V call is TRBV5-1, the J call TRBJ2-7; TRBD1 matches at 8 bases. This CDR3 is 15 amino acids long. Trimming took 1 base from V and 7 from J; bases not matched to a gene: 10. In germline, CDR1 is SGHRS, CDR2 YFSETQ. In nucleotides, the CDR3 is TGCGCCAGCAGCTTGCCGGACAGGGATCCAACGGAGCAGTACTTC. Its translation is CASSLPDRDPTEQYF.

The J gene is TRBJ2-7, the V gene TRBV11-2; 8 bases align to TRBD2. The CDR3 length is 15 residues. Germline V gene sequence: CDR1 SGHAT, CDR2 FQNNGV. Trimming removed 5 bases from V and 7 bases from J; junction bases left unmatched: 13. In nucleotides, the CDR3 is TGTGCCAGCAGCCTACCACTAGCGGTCTACCTTGAGCAGTACTTC. Its protein is CASSLPLAVYLEQYF.

This clone came up a few times. The chain has TRBV15 and TRBJ2-1; D assignment may be TRBD1 or TRBD2 (5 bases each). CDR1 LNHNV and CDR2 YYDKDF come from the germline V gene (reference sequence). V lost 1 base and J 6 bases, leaving 13 bases between the germline ends. CDR3 length: 15 amino acids. The DNA for the CDR3 is TGTGCCACCAGCAGAGGAGGGACGGAAGCCAATGAGCAGTTCTTC. Its protein product is CATSRGGTEANEQFF. Full variable domain (rest looked up from reference TRBV15 and TRBJ2-1): DAMVIQNPRYQVTQFGKPVTLSCSQTLNHNVMYWYQQKSSQAPKLLFHYYDKDFNNEADTPDNFQSRRPNTSFCFLDIRSPGLGDTAMYLCATSRGGTEANEQFFGPGTRLTVL.

J is TRBJ1-1 and V is TRBV5-5, with D tentatively TRBD1 (6 bases). Trimming removed 3 bases at V and 6 bases at J, with 12 bases between. In germline, CDR1 is SGHKS, CDR2 YYEKEE (reference sequence). This CDR3 has 13 amino acids. CDR3 DNA sequence: TGTGCCAGCAGCTGGGGGGCGGGATCTGAAGCTTTCTTT. Its protein product is CASSWGAGSEAFF.

The chain carries TRBV30 and TRBJ1-1; TRBD1 is a possible D gene (6 bases). This CDR3 has 14 amino acids. The V and J ends lost 2 bases and 10 bases respectively, with 20 bases between them. CDR1 and CDR2 (germline): GTSNPN, SVGIG (reference sequence). The CDR3 reads CAWSPSSNREGAFF. Here the CDR3 DNA reads TGTGCCTGGAGTCCCTCCTCAAACAGGGAAGGAGCTTTCTTT.

The rearrangement links TRBV20-1 to TRBJ2-7; D call uncertain. Germline values: CDR1 DFQATT, CDR2 SNEGSKA (reference sequence). Trimming took off 5 bases at V and 6 bases at J, with 8 bases between the two ends. This CDR3 comprises 10 residues. The CDR3 DNA reads as TGCAGTGCTGGATCAGTCGAGCAGTACTTC. Translated, it gives CSAGSVEQYF.

The genes are TRBV7-2 and TRBJ2-1; weak D call: TRBD2 (5 bases). Germline V gene data show CDR1 as SGHTA and CDR2 as FQGNSA. V shed 5 bases and J shed 7 bases, with 18 bases lying between them. This CDR3 comprises 15 residues. The CDR3 region is CASSPRTGLENEQFF. CDR3 sequence (DNA): TGTGCCAGCAGCCCCCGGACTGGGCTTGAAAATGAGCAGTTCTTC. The full variable domain, with the rest looked up from reference TRBV7-2 and TRBJ2-1, is GAGVSQSPSNKVTEKGKDVELRCDPISGHTALYWYRQSLGQGLEFLIYFQGNSAPDKSGLPSDRFSAERTGGSVSTLTIQRTQQEDSAVYLCASSPRTGLENEQFFGPGTRLTVL.

CDR3 residues: CASSIGTTFNQPQHF. Written as DNA, the CDR3 is TGTGCCAGTAGTATAGGGACAACTTTCAATCAGCCCCAGCATTTT. The chain recombines TRBV19 with TRBJ1-5; possible D gene TRBD1, 5 bases. Germline CDR1 LNHDA, CDR2 SQIVND (reference sequence). The CDR3 extends over 15 amino acids. The V gene lost 1 base and the J gene lost 3 bases, with 10 bases spanning the gap.

The chain employs TRBV13 and TRBJ2-1; tentatively, D is TRBD2 (5 bases). Per germline, CDR1 PRHDT and CDR2 FYEKMQ (reference sequence). The CDR3 extends over 15 amino acids. With 4 bases removed from V and 2 bases from J, the gap between germline ends came to 12 bases. The CDR3 sequence: CASSSAEGAYNEQFF. The CDR3 DNA reads TGTGCCAGCAGCTCAGCCGAGGGAGCCTACAATGAGCAGTTCTTC.

This clone turned up a few times. The CDR3 loop reads CATSRDKGSGRTGELFF. Here the CDR3 DNA reads TGTGCCACCAGCAGAGATAAAGGGAGCGGGAGGACCGGGGAGCTGTTTTTT. The chain combines TRBV15 with TRBJ2-2; 9 bases map to TRBD2. The length of the CDR3 is 17 residues. Looked up from germline, CDR1 is LNHNV and CDR2 is YYDKDF (reference sequence). V gave up 0 bases and J gave up 5 bases; unmatched junction bases: 7.

Only a few counts were recorded for this clone. The gene calls are TRBV30 and TRBJ1-2; possible D gene TRBD1, 5 bases. With 8 bases removed from V and 8 bases from J, the gap between germline ends came to 12 bases. The CDR3 is made up of 10 amino acids. CDR1 GTSNPN and CDR2 SVGIG come from the germline V gene (reference sequence). The CDR3 bases are TGTGCCCTAAAAGGGGTAGGCTACACCTTC. It specifies CALKGVGYTF.

The gene calls are TRBV7-9 and TRBJ1-3; D gene uncertain. Deletions cut 0 bases from V and 0 bases from J, with 9 bases between. There are 16 residues in the CDR3. The V gene's germline CDR1 is SEHNR and CDR2 FQNEAQ (reference sequence). In nucleotides, the CDR3 is TGTGCCAGCAGCTTAGCAGGGCGTTTCTCTGGAAACACCATATATTTT. Its protein product is CASSLAGRFSGNTIYF.

This sequence joins TRBV28 and TRBJ1-1, with a tentative D call TRBD1 (6 bases). This CDR3 region has 15 residues. Looked up from germline, CDR1 is MDHEN and CDR2 is SYDVKM. V was clipped by 5 bases and J by 6 bases, with 19 bases between them. CDR3: CASSTPHRDWAEAFF. The CDR3 DNA sequence: TGTGCCAGCAGTACCCCCCACAGGGATTGGGCTGAAGCTTTCTTT.

This chain uses TRBV9 with TRBJ1-3, with D hard to call. Germline V gene sequence: CDR1 SGDLS, CDR2 YYNGEE. Between the trimmed V and J ends, which lost 1 base and 0 bases, there was a span of 11 bases. The CDR3 covers 16 residues. The CDR3 sequence: CASSVSPPVSGNTIYF. CDR3 in DNA: TGTGCCAGCAGCGTATCCCCCCCCGTCTCTGGAAACACCATATATTTT.